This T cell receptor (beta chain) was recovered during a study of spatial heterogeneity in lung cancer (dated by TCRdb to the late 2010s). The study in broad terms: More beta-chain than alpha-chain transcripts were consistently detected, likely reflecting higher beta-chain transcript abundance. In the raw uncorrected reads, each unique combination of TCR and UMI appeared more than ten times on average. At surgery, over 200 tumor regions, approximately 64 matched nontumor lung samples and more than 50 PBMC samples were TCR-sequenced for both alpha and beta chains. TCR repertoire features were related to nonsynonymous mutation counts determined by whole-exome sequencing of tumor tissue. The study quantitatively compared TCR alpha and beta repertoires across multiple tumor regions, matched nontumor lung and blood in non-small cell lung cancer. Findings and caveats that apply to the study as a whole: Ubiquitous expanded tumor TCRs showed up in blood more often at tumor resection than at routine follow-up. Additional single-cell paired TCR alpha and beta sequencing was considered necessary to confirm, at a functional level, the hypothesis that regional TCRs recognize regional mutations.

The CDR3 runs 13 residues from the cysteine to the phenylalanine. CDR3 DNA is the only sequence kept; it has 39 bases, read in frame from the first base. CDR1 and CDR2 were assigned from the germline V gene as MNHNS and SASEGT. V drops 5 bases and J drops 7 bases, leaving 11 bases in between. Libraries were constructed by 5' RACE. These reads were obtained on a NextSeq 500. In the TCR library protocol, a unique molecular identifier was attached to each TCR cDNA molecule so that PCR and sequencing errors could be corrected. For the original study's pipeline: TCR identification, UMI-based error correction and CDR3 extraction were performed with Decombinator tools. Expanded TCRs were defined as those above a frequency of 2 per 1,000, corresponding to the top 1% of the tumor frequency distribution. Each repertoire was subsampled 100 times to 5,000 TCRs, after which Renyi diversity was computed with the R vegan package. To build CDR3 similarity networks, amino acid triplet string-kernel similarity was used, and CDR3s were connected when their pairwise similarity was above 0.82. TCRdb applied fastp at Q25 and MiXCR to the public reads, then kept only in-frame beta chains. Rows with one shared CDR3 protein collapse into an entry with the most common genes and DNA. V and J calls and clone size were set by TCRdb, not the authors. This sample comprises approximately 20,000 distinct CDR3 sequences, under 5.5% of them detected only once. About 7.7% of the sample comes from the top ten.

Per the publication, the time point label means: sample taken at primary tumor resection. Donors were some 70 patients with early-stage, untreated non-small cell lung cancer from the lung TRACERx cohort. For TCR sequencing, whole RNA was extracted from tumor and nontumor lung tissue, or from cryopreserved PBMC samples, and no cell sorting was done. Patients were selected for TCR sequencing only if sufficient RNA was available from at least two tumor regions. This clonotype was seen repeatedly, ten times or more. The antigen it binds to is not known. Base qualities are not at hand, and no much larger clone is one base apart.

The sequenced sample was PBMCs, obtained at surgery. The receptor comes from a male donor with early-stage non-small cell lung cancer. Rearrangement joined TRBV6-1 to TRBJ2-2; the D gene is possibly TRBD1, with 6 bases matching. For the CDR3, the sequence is CASSLDSLGELFF. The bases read TGTGCCAGCAGTTTGGACAGTCTCGGGGAGCTGTTTTTT.